This is a list of T cell receptor beta chains from one sample in a study of OX40 agonist ivuxolimab in advanced cancers. The repertoire was sequenced with immunoSEQ multiplex PCR; TCRdb's copy has only in-frame clones and lacks some. Of more than 80,000 clones listed, 91% are singletons. Source: CD4+ or CD8+ T cells sorted from blood, taken in a trial of the OX40 agonist ivuxolimab. These receptors were obtained from an adult with an advanced solid tumor such as melanoma, head and neck, liver or kidney cancer. Each CDR3 is given with its conserved first and last residue. A D gene is named only where the DNA matches it firmly. Clone size is given for some rows only: seen once, a few or many times, or a class if the clone is expanded.

d_call j_call v_call clone_size cdr3_aa cdr3_nt
TRBD2 TRBJ2-3 TRBV6-1 once CASSGFTSGRAGTQYF TGTGCCAGCAGTGGCTTTACTAGCGGGAGGGCCGGTACGCAGTATTTT
NA TRBJ2-1 TRBV2 NA CASSVGNEQFF TGTGCCAGCAGTGTTGGGAATGAGCAGTTCTTC
NA TRBJ1-3 TRBV13 NA CASSLRRWDTIYF TGTGCCAGCAGCTTAAGGAGGTGGGACACCATATATTTT
NA TRBJ1-3 TRBV11-2 NA CASSPGAGMTSGNTIYF TGTGCCAGCAGCCCAGGGGCAGGGATGACCTCTGGAAACACCATATATTTT
NA TRBJ1-3 TRBV5-1 NA CASSLDSSGNTIYF TGCGCCAGCAGCTTGGACAGCTCTGGAAACACCATATATTTT
TRBD1 TRBJ2-3 TRBV30 NA CAWSDRGTQYF TGTGCCTGGAGTGACAGGGGAACGCAGTATTTT
NA TRBJ2-2 TRBV28 NA CASSPIGELFF TGTGCCAGCAGTCCCATCGGGGAGCTGTTTTTT
TRBD1 TRBJ2-7 TRBV6-5 NA CASSNGTGASYEQYF TGTGCCAGCAGTAACGGGACAGGGGCCTCCTACGAGCAGTACTTC
TRBD2 TRBJ2-5 TRBV18 NA CASSPRPGTSGRATETQYF TGTGCCAGCTCACCCCGGCCCGGGACTAGCGGGAGGGCCACAGAGACCCAGTACTTC
NA TRBJ2-4 TRBV30 NA CAWKQGGKNIQYF TGTGCCTGGAAACAGGGTGGAAAAAACATTCAGTACTTC
NA TRBJ2-5 TRBV21-1 NA CASSKLDRGPETQYF TGTGCCAGCAGCAAACTTGACAGGGGGCCAGAGACCCAGTACTTC
NA TRBJ2-5 TRBV7-9 once CASMGPGETQYF TGTGCCAGCATGGGTCCGGGAGAGACCCAGTACTTC
TRBD1 TRBJ1-1 TRBV18 NA CASSPLQGAIEAFF TGTGCCAGCTCACCACTACAGGGGGCTATTGAAGCTTTCTTT
TRBD1 TRBJ2-3 TRBV19 NA CASRPGQGETDTQYF TGTGCCAGTAGACCGGGACAGGGAGAGACAGATACGCAGTATTTT
TRBD2 TRBJ2-7 TRBV11-2 NA CASSSGLGFYEQYF TGTGCCAGCAGCTCCGGACTAGGATTCTACGAGCAGTACTTC
NA TRBJ1-4 TRBV11-2 NA CASSRQPLATNEKLFF TGTGCCAGCAGCCGACAGCCTCTCGCAACTAATGAAAAACTGTTTTTT
NA TRBJ2-5 TRBV28 NA CASSPAPLSSETQYF TGTGCCAGCAGCCCCGCCCCCCTTAGCTCTGAGACCCAGTACTTC
TRBD1 TRBJ1-1 TRBV11-2 NA CASSMTGGGTEAFF TGTGCCAGCAGCATGACAGGGGGCGGGACTGAAGCTTTCTTT
NA TRBJ1-1 TRBV9 NA CASSVRGSGNTEAFF TGTGCCAGCAGCGTGCGGGGATCAGGGAACACTGAAGCTTTCTTT
NA TRBJ2-3 TRBV5-4 NA CASSLAGAADTQYF TGTGCCAGCAGCTTGGCGGGGGCGGCAGATACGCAGTATTTT
NA TRBJ2-5 TRBV7-3 NA CASSLGQETQYF TGTGCCAGCAGCTTGGGGCAAGAGACCCAGTACTTC
TRBD1 TRBJ2-3 TRBV10-3 NA CAISRDRDTDTQYF TGTGCCATCAGTCGGGACAGGGACACAGATACGCAGTATTTT
NA TRBJ2-7 TRBV27 NA CASSSRFEGSEQYF TGTGCCAGCAGTTCCCGCTTTGAGGGCTCCGAGCAGTACTTC
NA TRBJ1-2 TRBV19 NA CATTGQRYGYTF TGTGCCACCACCGGACAGCGTTATGGCTACACCTTC
TRBD2 TRBJ2-7 TRBV7-9 NA CASSLLSGRAYEQYF TGTGCCAGCAGCCTTCTTAGCGGGAGGGCCTACGAGCAGTACTTC
NA TRBJ2-4 TRBV23-1 NA CASSPLDEALQDIQYF TGCGCCAGCAGTCCCCTGGATGAGGCTCTTCAGGACATTCAGTACTTC
NA TRBJ1-5 TRBV28 NA CASSPPSVISNQPQHF TGTGCCAGCAGTCCGCCCTCTGTTATTAGCAATCAGCCCCAGCATTTT
NA TRBJ1-5 TRBV5-4 once CASSLDVQPQHF TGTGCCAGCAGCTTAGATGTACAGCCCCAGCATTTT
NA TRBJ2-7 TRBV5-1 NA CASSFLNEQYF TGCGCCAGCAGCTTTCTGAACGAGCAGTACTTC
TRBD1 TRBJ1-2 TRBV19 NA CASTRTGGAMDGYTF TGTGCCAGTACCAGGACAGGGGGCGCAATGGATGGCTACACCTTC
NA TRBJ2-6 TRBV7-9 NA CASSQPNRAGANVLTF TGTGCCAGCAGCCAACCTAACAGGGCTGGGGCCAACGTCCTGACTTTC
NA TRBJ2-2 TRBV28 few CAAEGANTGELFF TGTGCCGCCGAGGGGGCGAACACCGGGGAGCTGTTTTTT
NA TRBJ1-1 TRBV10-2 NA CASGATVNTEAFF TGCGCCAGCGGGGCGACAGTTAACACTGAAGCTTTCTTT
NA TRBJ1-4 TRBV7-9 NA CASSSEALQGNEKLFF TGTGCCAGCAGCTCTGAGGCCCTGCAGGGGAATGAAAAACTGTTTTTT
TRBD1 TRBJ2-2 TRBV18 NA CASSPRTGTGELFF TGTGCCAGCTCACCTCGGACAGGGACCGGGGAGCTGTTTTTT
NA TRBJ1-4 TRBV21-1 NA CASGRALGEKLFF TGTGCCAGCGGCCGGGCCCTTGGGGAAAAACTGTTTTTT
NA TRBJ2-1 TRBV6-1 once CASSERRKSSYNEQFF TGTGCCAGCAGTGAAAGGAGGAAGAGCTCCTACAATGAGCAGTTCTTC
TRBD1 TRBJ2-7 TRBV19 NA CASRLDRGYEQYF TGTGCCAGTAGGCTGGACAGGGGCTACGAGCAGTACTTC
NA TRBJ2-2 TRBV6-4 NA CASKEGAGTGELFF TGTGCCAGCAAGGAGGGGGCGGGCACCGGGGAGCTGTTTTTT
TRBD1 TRBJ2-7 TRBV20-1 NA CSAGGSYEQYF TGCAGTGCAGGGGGCAGCTACGAGCAGTACTTC
TRBD2 TRBJ2-7 TRBV5-1 NA CASSPGLAGSSSYEQYF TGCGCCAGCAGCCCGGGACTAGCGGGTTCAAGCTCCTACGAGCAGTACTTC
TRBD1 TRBJ2-7 TRBV19 NA CASSMSGQGIIHEQYF TGTGCCAGTAGTATGTCGGGACAGGGGATCATACACGAGCAGTACTTC
NA TRBJ1-6 TRBV18 once CASSPRSNPPLHF TGTGCCAGCTCACCGAGGAGCAATCCACCCCTCCACTTT
NA TRBJ1-3 TRBV7-9 NA CASSPQGYTIYF TGTGCCAGCAGCCCCCAGGGATACACCATATATTTT
NA TRBJ1-3 TRBV11-2 NA CASTRGDSSGNTIYF TGTGCCAGCACCCGCGGCGACAGCTCTGGAAACACCATATATTTT
TRBD1 TRBJ2-5 TRBV5-4 NA CASSLATGGPETQYF TGTGCCAGCAGCTTGGCCACAGGGGGCCCCGAGACCCAGTACTTC
TRBD1 TRBJ1-4 TRBV15 NA CATSRESRLPPPGQGSKGVFF TGTGCCACCAGCAGAGAGAGTCGCCTCCCGCCGCCGGGACAGGGTTCAAAGGGGGTGTTTTTT
NA TRBJ2-2 TRBV5-1 NA CASSENTGIPGELFF TGCGCCAGCAGCGAAAATACAGGGATCCCCGGGGAGCTGTTTTTT
NA TRBJ2-5 TRBV28 NA CASSDFLPYEETQYF TGTGCCAGCAGTGACTTTCTCCCCTACGAAGAGACCCAGTACTTC
NA TRBJ2-7 TRBV6-1 NA CASSERQTYEQYF TGTGCCAGCAGTGAGCGACAGACCTACGAGCAGTACTTC
NA TRBJ2-7 TRBV6-6 NA CASSYSDVPYEQYF TGTGCCAGCAGTTACTCTGACGTGCCCTACGAGCAGTACTTC
TRBD2 TRBJ2-1 TRBV7-9 NA CASSLGGTSGLNEQFF TGTGCCAGCAGCTTAGGTGGGACTAGCGGGTTAAATGAGCAGTTCTTC
NA TRBJ2-7 TRBV10-3 once CAPQEGTGDSYEQYF TGTGCCCCCCAAGAGGGGACTGGAGATTCCTACGAGCAGTACTTC
NA TRBJ2-3 TRBV25-1 NA CASSVRNTDTQYF TGTGCCAGCAGTGTAAGGAACACAGATACGCAGTATTTT
NA TRBJ1-2 TRBV2 NA CASSEASTFPYGYTF TGTGCCAGCAGTGAAGCCTCGACATTCCCCTATGGCTACACCTTC
TRBD2 TRBJ2-7 TRBV28 once CASTPGGGSLDEQYF TGTGCCAGCACCCCTGGGGGGGGATCTCTCGACGAGCAGTACTTC
TRBD2 TRBJ2-1 TRBV7-9 NA CASLTSGDNEQFF TGTGCCAGCTTAACTAGCGGAGACAATGAGCAGTTCTTC
NA TRBJ2-7 TRBV28 NA CASSTSGHPYEQYF TGTGCCAGCAGTACCTCGGGACACCCATACGAGCAGTACTTC
TRBD1 TRBJ2-7 TRBV5-1 NA CASSSLRDRGPYEQYF TGCGCCAGCAGCTCACTCCGGGACAGGGGGCCGTACGAGCAGTACTTC
TRBD2 TRBJ2-3 TRBV2 NA CASRWGAGGTDTQYF TGTGCCAGCAGGTGGGGAGCGGGAGGCACAGATACGCAGTATTTT